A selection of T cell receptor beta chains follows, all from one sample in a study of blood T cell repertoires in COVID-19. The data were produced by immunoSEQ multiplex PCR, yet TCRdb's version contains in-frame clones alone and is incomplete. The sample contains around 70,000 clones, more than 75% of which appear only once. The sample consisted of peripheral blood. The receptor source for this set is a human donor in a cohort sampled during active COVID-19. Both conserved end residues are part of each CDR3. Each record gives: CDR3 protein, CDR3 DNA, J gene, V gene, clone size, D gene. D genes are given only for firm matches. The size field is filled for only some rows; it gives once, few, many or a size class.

CASSLEPGQGYGYTF TGTGCCAGCAGCTTAGAACCGGGACAGGGATATGGCTACACCTTC TRBJ1-2 TRBV11-2 once TRBD1
CASSVKPVSRVIAVLMNTEAFF TGTGCCAGCAGCGTTAAACCCGTGAGCAGGGTGATTGCAGTCCTTATGAACACTGAAGCTTTCTTT TRBJ1-1 TRBV9 few NA
CASSLWTANEKLFF TGCGCCAGCAGCCTTTGGACAGCAAATGAAAAACTGTTTTTT TRBJ1-4 TRBV5-1 few NA
CASSLALTGGNEAFF TGTGCCAGCAGCTTAGCCCTGACAGGGGGCAACGAAGCTTTCTTT TRBJ1-1 TRBV7-2 NA TRBD1
CASSSRDRAYEQYF TGTGCCAGCAGCTCGCGGGACAGGGCCTACGAGCAGTACTTC TRBJ2-7 TRBV7-9 NA TRBD1
CASSIMGLAAGELFF TGTGCCAGTAGTATCATGGGACTAGCAGCCGGGGAGCTGTTTTTT TRBJ2-2 TRBV19 NA TRBD2
CASRPQGGRAEAFF TGTGCCAGCAGGCCCCAGGGGGGTCGGGCTGAAGCTTTCTTT TRBJ1-1 TRBV28 few TRBD1
CASSWTGGKYEQYF TGCGCCAGCAGCTGGACAGGGGGCAAATACGAGCAGTACTTC TRBJ2-7 TRBV5-1 NA TRBD1
CASSLNSGNTIYF TGCGCCAGCAGCTTGAATTCGGGAAACACCATATATTTT TRBJ1-3 TRBV5-1 NA NA
CASSIVRDKFYGYTF TGTGCCAGTAGTATAGTAAGGGACAAGTTCTATGGCTACACCTTC TRBJ1-2 TRBV19 NA NA
CASSRRQGAREKLFF TGTGCCAGCAGTAGACGACAGGGGGCGCGTGAAAAACTGTTTTTT TRBJ1-4 TRBV6-6 few TRBD1
CASSLSGTGNQPQHF TGTGCCAGCAGTTTATCGGGGACAGGTAATCAGCCCCAGCATTTT TRBJ1-5 TRBV27 few TRBD1
CASSQEITYNEQFF TGTGCCAGCAGCCAAGAAATTACCTACAATGAGCAGTTCTTC TRBJ2-1 TRBV14 NA NA
CASSLSQGAGANVLTF TGTGCCAGCAGCTTATCCCAGGGGGCGGGGGCCAACGTCCTGACTTTC TRBJ2-6 TRBV7-6 NA TRBD1
CASSMTGRTGELFF TGTGCCAGTAGTATGACAGGGAGGACCGGGGAGCTGTTTTTT TRBJ2-2 TRBV19 few NA
CASSTRQGNQPQHF TGTGCCAGCAGCACCCGACAGGGCAATCAGCCCCAGCATTTT TRBJ1-5 TRBV7-2 NA NA
CASSYSLDSGFYEQYF TGCGCCAGCAGCTACAGCTTGGACAGCGGTTTTTACGAGCAGTACTTC TRBJ2-7 TRBV5-1 NA NA
CASSSSGGSYNEQFF TGTGCCAGCAGCTCTAGCGGGGGCTCCTACAATGAGCAGTTCTTC TRBJ2-1 TRBV5-4 NA TRBD2
CASSSPSGREGETQYF TGTGCCAGCAGTTCCCCTAGCGGGAGGGAGGGAGAGACCCAGTACTTC TRBJ2-5 TRBV6-5 NA TRBD2
CAWSGRRGSYEQYF TGTGCCTGGAGCGGGCGGAGGGGCTCCTACGAGCAGTACTTC TRBJ2-7 TRBV30 NA NA
CASSVGSGDQPQHF TGTGCCAGCAGTGTAGGATCAGGGGATCAGCCCCAGCATTTT TRBJ1-5 TRBV2 NA NA
CASSIVGDRYEQYF TGTGCCAGTAGTATAGTTGGGGACAGATACGAGCAGTACTTC TRBJ2-7 TRBV19 NA TRBD1
CASSLAGLGAGTEAFF TGCGCCAGCAGCTTGGCCGGGCTGGGGGCCGGCACTGAAGCTTTCTTT TRBJ1-1 TRBV5-1 NA NA
CASSLSGGLSTDTQYF TGTGCCAGCAGTTTATCCGGGGGACTTAGCACAGATACGCAGTATTTT TRBJ2-3 TRBV27 NA NA
CASSPKPAGGPDEQFF TGTGCCAGCAGCCCAAAACCCGCGGGAGGGCCAGATGAGCAGTTCTTC TRBJ2-1 TRBV11-2 NA TRBD2
CASSPNRAGVHEQYF TGTGCCAGCTCACCAAACCGGGCGGGAGTCCACGAGCAGTACTTC TRBJ2-7 TRBV18 NA TRBD2
CASSISSVSYNEQFF TGTGCCAGTAGTATCTCTAGCGTTTCCTACAATGAGCAGTTCTTC TRBJ2-1 TRBV19 NA NA
CATSEGLSSYNEQFF TGTGCCACCAGTGAGGGACTTAGCTCCTACAATGAGCAGTTCTTC TRBJ2-1 TRBV24-1 NA NA
CASSGGDRANEKLFF TGTGCCAGCAGTGGGGGGGACAGGGCTAATGAAAAACTGTTTTTT TRBJ1-4 TRBV28 NA TRBD1
CALQAGPGTEAFF TGTGCCCTCCAGGCGGGGCCGGGGACTGAAGCTTTCTTT TRBJ1-1 TRBV12-3/TRBV12-4 few NA
CSARRGETQYF TGCAGTGCTAGACGGGGGGAGACCCAGTACTTC TRBJ2-5 TRBV20-1 NA NA
CASSIESGGDYGYTF TGTGCCAGTAGTATAGAATCGGGGGGGGACTATGGCTACACCTTC TRBJ1-2 TRBV19 NA NA
CASSPTGQTYNSPLHF TGCGCCAGCAGCCCTACGGGACAGACCTATAATTCACCCCTCCACTTT TRBJ1-6 TRBV5-1 NA TRBD1
CSAGDRVGETQYF TGCAGTGCTGGTGACAGGGTTGGAGAGACCCAGTACTTC TRBJ2-5 TRBV20-1 NA TRBD1
CASSQDREFSNQPQHF TGTGCCAGCAGCCAGGACAGAGAATTTAGCAATCAGCCCCAGCATTTT TRBJ1-5 TRBV4-2 NA NA
CASSLLQGARYGYTF TGCGCCAGCAGTCTGCTTCAGGGGGCAAGGTATGGCTACACCTTC TRBJ1-2 TRBV23-1 few TRBD1
CASSYLLGASMEGVYGYTF TGTGCCAGCAGCTACCTCCTCGGAGCCTCCATGGAGGGTGTCTATGGCTACACCTTC TRBJ1-2 TRBV11-2 NA NA
CASSPRADSSYEQYF TGCGCCAGCAGCCCTAGGGCAGACAGCTCCTACGAGCAGTACTTC TRBJ2-7 TRBV4-3 NA NA
CASTYSGALSYEQYF TGTGCCAGCACTTATAGCGGGGCCCTCTCCTACGAGCAGTACTTC TRBJ2-7 TRBV27 few TRBD2
CASSYIPGPNQPQHF TGTGCCAGCAGTTATATCCCAGGGCCAAATCAGCCCCAGCATTTT TRBJ1-5 TRBV6-2/TRBV6-3 NA NA
CSVGEANTEAFF TGCAGCGTTGGGGAGGCCAACACTGAAGCTTTCTTT TRBJ1-1 TRBV29-1 NA NA
CASSESRSSGSNEQFF TGCGCCAGCAGTGAGTCTCGGAGTAGCGGCAGCAATGAGCAGTTCTTC TRBJ2-1 TRBV10-2 NA NA
CASSYGGRAGDTQYF TGTGCCAGCAGTTACGGCGGGAGGGCCGGGGATACGCAGTATTTT TRBJ2-3 TRBV6-6 few TRBD2
CASSLTGTMNTEAFF TGTGCCAGCAGTCTGACAGGGACCATGAACACTGAAGCTTTCTTT TRBJ1-1 TRBV27 few TRBD1
CASSEESGGVNSPLHF TGTGCCAGCAGTGAAGAGTCAGGGGGCGTAAATTCACCCCTCCACTTT TRBJ1-6 TRBV2 NA TRBD1
CASSLGQGGEQYF TGCGCCAGCAGCTTGGGACAGGGGGGCGAGCAGTACTTC TRBJ2-7 TRBV5-1 NA TRBD1
CASSPPPGLGQGYYEQYF TGTGCCAGCTCACCACCTCCGGGGCTCGGACAGGGCTACTACGAGCAGTACTTC TRBJ2-7 TRBV18 NA TRBD1
CASSYSKHHQETQYF TGTGCCAGCAGTTACTCGAAACACCACCAAGAGACCCAGTACTTC TRBJ2-5 TRBV6-2/TRBV6-3 NA NA
CASSLTGWGIYEQYF TGTGCCAGCAGCCTTACAGGGTGGGGAATTTACGAGCAGTACTTC TRBJ2-7 TRBV28 NA NA
CASSAGQSSGNTIYF TGTGCCAGCAGTGCCGGACAAAGCTCTGGAAACACCATATATTTT TRBJ1-3 TRBV25-1 NA NA